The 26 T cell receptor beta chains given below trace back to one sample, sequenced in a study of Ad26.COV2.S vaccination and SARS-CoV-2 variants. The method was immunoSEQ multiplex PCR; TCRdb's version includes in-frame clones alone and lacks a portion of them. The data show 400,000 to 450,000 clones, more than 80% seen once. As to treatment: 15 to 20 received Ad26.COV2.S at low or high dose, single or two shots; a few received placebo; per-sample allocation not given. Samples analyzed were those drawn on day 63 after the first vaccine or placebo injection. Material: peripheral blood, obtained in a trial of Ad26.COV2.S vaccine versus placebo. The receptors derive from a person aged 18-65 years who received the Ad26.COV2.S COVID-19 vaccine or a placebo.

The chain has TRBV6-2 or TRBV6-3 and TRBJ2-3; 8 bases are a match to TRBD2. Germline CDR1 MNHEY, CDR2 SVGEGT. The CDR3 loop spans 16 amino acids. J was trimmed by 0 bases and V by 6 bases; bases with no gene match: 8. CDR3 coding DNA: TGTGCCAGCAGCCGTGGACTAGCCGCTAGCACAGATACGCAGTATTTT. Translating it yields CASSRGLAASTDTQYF.

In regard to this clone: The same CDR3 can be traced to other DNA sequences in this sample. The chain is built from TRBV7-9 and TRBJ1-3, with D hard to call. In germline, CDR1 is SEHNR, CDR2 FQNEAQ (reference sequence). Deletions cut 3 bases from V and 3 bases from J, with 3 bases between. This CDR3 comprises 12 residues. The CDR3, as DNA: TGTGCCAGCAGCTTGGGTGGAAACACCATATATTTT. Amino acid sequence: CASSLGGNTIYF. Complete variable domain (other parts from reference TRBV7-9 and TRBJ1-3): DTGVSQNPRHKITKRGQNVTFRCDPISEHNRLYWYRQTLGQGPEFLTYFQNEAQLEKSRLLSDRFSAERPKGSFSTLEIQRTEQGDSAMYLCASSLGGNTIYFGEGSWLTVV.

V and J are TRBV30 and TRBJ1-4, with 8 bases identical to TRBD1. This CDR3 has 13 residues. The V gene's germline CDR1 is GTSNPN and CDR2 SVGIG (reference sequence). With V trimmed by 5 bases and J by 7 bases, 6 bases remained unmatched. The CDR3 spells CAWDRGRSEKLFF. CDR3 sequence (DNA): TGTGCCTGGGACAGGGGTAGGAGTGAAAAACTGTTTTTT.

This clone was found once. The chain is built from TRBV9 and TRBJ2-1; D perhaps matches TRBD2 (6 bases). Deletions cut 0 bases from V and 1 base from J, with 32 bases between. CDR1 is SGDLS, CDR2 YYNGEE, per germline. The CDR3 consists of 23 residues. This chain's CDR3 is CASSVVSQLAPAGNGISYNEQFF. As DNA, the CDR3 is TGTGCCAGCAGCGTAGTTTCTCAGTTGGCCCCCGCGGGGAACGGCATATCCTACAATGAGCAGTTCTTC.

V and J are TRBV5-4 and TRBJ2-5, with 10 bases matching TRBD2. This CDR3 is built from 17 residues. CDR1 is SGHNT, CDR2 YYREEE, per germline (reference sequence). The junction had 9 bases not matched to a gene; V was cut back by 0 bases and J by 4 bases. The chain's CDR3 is CASSLAPLAGGSETQYF. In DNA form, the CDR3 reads TGTGCCAGCAGCTTGGCCCCCTTAGCGGGAGGTTCAGAGACCCAGTACTTC.

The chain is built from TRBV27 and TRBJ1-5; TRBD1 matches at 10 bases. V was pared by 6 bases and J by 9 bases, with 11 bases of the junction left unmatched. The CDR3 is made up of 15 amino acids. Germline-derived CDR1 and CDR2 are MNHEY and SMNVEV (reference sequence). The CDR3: CASSSTGTGVRPQHF. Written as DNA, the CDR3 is TGTGCCAGCAGCTCCACCGGGACAGGGGTGAGGCCCCAGCATTTT.

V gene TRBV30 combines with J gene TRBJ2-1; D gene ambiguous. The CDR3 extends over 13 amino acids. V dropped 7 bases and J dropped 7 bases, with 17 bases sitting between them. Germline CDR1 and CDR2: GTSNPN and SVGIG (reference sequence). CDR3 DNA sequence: TGTGCCTTCAAATGGGATTACCTAAATGAGCAGTTCTTC. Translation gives CAFKWDYLNEQFF.

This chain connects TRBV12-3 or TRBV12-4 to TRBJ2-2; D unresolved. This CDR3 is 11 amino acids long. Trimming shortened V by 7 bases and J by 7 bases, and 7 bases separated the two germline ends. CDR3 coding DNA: TGTGCCAGCACACGGCGCGGGGAGCTGTTTTTT. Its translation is CASTRRGELFF.

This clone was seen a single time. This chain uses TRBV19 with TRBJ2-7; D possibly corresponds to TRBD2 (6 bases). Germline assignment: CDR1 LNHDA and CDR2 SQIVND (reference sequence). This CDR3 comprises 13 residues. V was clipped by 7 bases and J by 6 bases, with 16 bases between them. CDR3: CASTQRAGLEQYF. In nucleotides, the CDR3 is TGTGCCAGTACGCAGCGGGCGGGCCTCGAGCAGTACTTC. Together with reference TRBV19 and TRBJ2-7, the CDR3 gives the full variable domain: DGGITQSPKYLFRKEGQNVTLSCEQNLNHDAMYWYRQDPGQGLRLIYYSQIVNDFQKGDIAEGYSVSREKKESFPLTVTSAQKNPTAFYLCASTQRAGLEQYFGPGTRLTVT.

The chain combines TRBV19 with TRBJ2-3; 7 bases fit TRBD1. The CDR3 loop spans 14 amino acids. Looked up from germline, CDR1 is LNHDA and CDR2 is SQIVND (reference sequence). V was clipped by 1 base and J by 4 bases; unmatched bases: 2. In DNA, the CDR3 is TGTGCCAGTAGTATAGTCACAGGGGCAGATACGCAGTATTTT. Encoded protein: CASSIVTGADTQYF.

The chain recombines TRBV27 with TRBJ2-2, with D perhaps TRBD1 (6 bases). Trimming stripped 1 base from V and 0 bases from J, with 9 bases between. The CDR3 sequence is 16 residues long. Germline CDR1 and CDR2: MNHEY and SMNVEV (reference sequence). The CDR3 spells CASSLLGHPNTGELFF. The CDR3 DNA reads TGTGCCAGCAGTTTATTGGGACACCCGAACACCGGGGAGCTGTTTTTT.

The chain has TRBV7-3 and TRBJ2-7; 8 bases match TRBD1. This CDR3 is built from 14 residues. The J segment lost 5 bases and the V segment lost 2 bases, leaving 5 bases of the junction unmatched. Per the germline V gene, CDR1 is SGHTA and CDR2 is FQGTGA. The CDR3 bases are TGTGCCAGCAGCTTACAGGGGGCGATCGACGAGCAGTACTTC. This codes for CASSLQGAIDEQYF.

The CDR3 DNA reads as TGTGCCAGTAGTATAGATCGGGCAGGGAGAAACACCATATATTTT. This gives the protein CASSIDRAGRNTIYF. The chain is built from TRBV19 and TRBJ1-3; tentatively, D is TRBD1 (5 bases). With 0 bases removed from V and 5 bases from J, the gap between germline ends came to 11 bases. CDR1 and CDR2 from the germline V gene are LNHDA and SQIVND (reference sequence). This CDR3 region has 15 residues.

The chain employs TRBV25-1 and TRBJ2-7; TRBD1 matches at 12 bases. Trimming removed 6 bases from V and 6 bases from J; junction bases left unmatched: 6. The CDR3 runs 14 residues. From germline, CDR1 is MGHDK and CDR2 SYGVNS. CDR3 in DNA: TGTGCCAGCAGAAGAGGGACAGGGGGCGGCGAGCAGTACTTC. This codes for CASRRGTGGGEQYF.

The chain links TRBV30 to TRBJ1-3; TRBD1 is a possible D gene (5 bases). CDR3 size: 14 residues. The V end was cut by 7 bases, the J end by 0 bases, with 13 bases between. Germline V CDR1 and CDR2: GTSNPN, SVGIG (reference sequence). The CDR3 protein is CALTSGGSGNTIYF. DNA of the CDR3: TGTGCCTTGACGTCGGGGGGCTCTGGAAACACCATATATTTT.

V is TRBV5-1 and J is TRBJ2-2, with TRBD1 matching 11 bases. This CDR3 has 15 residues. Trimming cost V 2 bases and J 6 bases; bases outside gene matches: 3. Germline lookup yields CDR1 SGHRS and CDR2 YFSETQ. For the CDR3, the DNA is TGCGCCAGCAGCTTACCGGGACAGGGGGCCGGGGAGCTGTTTTTT. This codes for CASSLPGQGAGELFF.

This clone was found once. CDR3 residues: CASRRTGVYGNQPQHF. CDR3 DNA: TGTGCCAGCAGAAGGACAGGGGTTTACGGCAATCAGCCCCAGCATTTT. The chain uses TRBV28 and TRBJ1-5; 9 nucleotides match TRBD1. Trimming removed 6 bases from V and 2 bases from J; junction bases left unmatched: 8. The CDR3 loop spans 16 amino acids. The germline V gene has CDR1 MDHEN and CDR2 SYDVKM.

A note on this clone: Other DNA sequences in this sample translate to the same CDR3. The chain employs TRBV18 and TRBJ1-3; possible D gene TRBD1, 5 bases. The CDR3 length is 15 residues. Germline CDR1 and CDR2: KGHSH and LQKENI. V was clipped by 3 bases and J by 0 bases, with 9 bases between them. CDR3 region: CASSPGTGSGNTIYF. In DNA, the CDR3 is TGTGCCAGCTCACCTGGGACGGGCTCTGGAAACACCATATATTTT.

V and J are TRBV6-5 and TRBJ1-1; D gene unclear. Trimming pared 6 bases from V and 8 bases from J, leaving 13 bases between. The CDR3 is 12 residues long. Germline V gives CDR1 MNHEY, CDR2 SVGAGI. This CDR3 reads CASSPGGKEAFF. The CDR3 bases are TGTGCCAGCAGCCCCGGAGGGAAAGAAGCTTTCTTT.

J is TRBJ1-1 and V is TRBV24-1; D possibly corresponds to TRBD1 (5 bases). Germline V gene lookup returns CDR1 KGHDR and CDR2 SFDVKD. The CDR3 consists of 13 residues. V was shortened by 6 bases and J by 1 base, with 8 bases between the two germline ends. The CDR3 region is CATSTQGNTEAFF. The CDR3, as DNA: TGTGCCACCAGTACCCAGGGGAACACTGAAGCTTTCTTT.

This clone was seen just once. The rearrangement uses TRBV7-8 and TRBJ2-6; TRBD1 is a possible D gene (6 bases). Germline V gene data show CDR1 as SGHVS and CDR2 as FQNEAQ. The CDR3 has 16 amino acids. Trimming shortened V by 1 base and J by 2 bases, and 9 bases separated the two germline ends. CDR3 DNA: TGTGCCAGCAGCTTAGAGGGGGTTACTGGGGCCAACGTCCTGACTTTC. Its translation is CASSLEGVTGANVLTF.

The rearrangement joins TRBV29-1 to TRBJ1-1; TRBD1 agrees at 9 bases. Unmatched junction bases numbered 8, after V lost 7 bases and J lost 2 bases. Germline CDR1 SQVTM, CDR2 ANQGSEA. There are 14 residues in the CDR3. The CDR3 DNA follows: TGCAGCGCTGGGACAGGGTGGCTCAACACTGAAGCTTTCTTT. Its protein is CSAGTGWLNTEAFF.

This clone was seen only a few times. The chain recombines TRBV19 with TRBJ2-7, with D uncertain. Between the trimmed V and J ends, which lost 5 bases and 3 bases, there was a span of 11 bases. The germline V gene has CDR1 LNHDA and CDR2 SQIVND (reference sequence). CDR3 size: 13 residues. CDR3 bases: TGTGCCAGTAGTCTACGACTTAACTACGAGCAGTACTTC. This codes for CASSLRLNYEQYF.

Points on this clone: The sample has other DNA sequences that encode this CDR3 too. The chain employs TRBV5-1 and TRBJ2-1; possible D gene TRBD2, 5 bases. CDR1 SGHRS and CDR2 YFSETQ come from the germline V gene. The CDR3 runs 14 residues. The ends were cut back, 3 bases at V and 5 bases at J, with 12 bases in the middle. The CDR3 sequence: CASSSGLVHNEQFF. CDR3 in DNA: TGCGCCAGCAGCTCTGGACTGGTCCACAATGAGCAGTTCTTC.

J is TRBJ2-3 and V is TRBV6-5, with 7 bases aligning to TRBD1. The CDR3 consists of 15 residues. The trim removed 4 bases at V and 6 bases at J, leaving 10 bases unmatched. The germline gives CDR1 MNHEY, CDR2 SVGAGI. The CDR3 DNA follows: TGTGCCAGCAGTTTAACAGGGGTGGAACTCGATACGCAGTATTTT. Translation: CASSLTGVELDTQYF.

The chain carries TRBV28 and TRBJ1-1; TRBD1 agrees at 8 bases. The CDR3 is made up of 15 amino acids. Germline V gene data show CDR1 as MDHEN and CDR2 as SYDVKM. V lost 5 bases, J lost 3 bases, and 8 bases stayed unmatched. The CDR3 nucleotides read TGTGCCAGCAGTCCCCCGGACAGGGAGGACACTGAAGCTTTCTTT. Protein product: CASSPPDREDTEAFF.